This entry lists 3 T cell receptor beta chains sequenced from one sample in a study of T cell responses to AZD1222 COVID-19 vaccine. Libraries were prepared by immunoSEQ multiplex PCR; TCRdb keeps only in-frame clonotypes and omits some of them. Here the sample spans about 130,000 clones, over 85% being singletons. The material sequenced was peripheral blood, taken 28 days after the second AZD1222 dose. These receptors all come from an adult who received the AZD1222 COVID-19 vaccine.

The V and J genes are TRBV2 and TRBJ2-3; maybe TRBD2 (6 bases). This CDR3 has 14 residues. Germline CDR1 is SNHLY and CDR2 is FYNNEI. The V end was cut by 10 bases, the J end by 3 bases, with 17 bases between. The CDR3: CAIKTRAATDTQYF. Written as DNA, the CDR3 is TGTGCCATTAAGACTAGGGCAGCTACAGATACGCAGTATTTT.

The chain joins TRBV7-2 to TRBJ1-4; 7 nucleotides line up with TRBD1. Germline assignment: CDR1 SGHTA and CDR2 FQGNSA. The length of the CDR3 is 16 residues. V was pared by 1 base and J by 5 bases, with 7 bases of the junction left unmatched. CDR3 sequence: CASSLVGGPANEKLFF. The CDR3 region has the DNA TGTGCCAGCAGCTTAGTAGGGGGCCCGGCCAATGAAAAACTGTTTTTT.

This chain connects TRBV6-5 to TRBJ2-3; no firm D call. The CDR3 spans 13 residues. Between the trimmed V and J ends, which lost 6 bases and 4 bases, there was a span of 11 bases. Germline V gene data show CDR1 as MNHEY and CDR2 as SVGAGI. In nucleotides, the CDR3 is TGTGCCAGCAGACCCCCGTCCGCAGATACGCAGTATTTT. Translating gives CASRPPSADTQYF.